One and the same sample provided the 19 T cell receptor beta chains below, sequenced in a study of cytomegalovirus exposure and HLA in healthy donors. Primers included in the PCR were 60 Vbeta and 13 Jbeta primers. Assay used: immunoSEQ multiplex PCR; TCRdb lists only in-frame clones, some missing. Found here are some 70,000 clones; the top ten clones hold 4% to 5.5%. Sequencing was carried out using PBMCs. The origin of the receptors is a man between 35 and 55 years old in good health and CMV-seronegative.

The V call is TRBV19, the J call TRBJ1-4, with D possibly matching TRBD1 (5 bases). This CDR3 is built from 14 residues. Germline loops: CDR1 LNHDA, CDR2 SQIVND (reference sequence). With 9 bases removed from V and 8 bases from J, the gap between germline ends came to 19 bases. CDR3 sequence reads: CARLGLPRREKLFF. The CDR3 region has the DNA TGTGCCAGACTGGGACTCCCCAGGAGGGAAAAACTGTTTTTT.

The gene calls are TRBV30 and TRBJ2-3; TRBD2 matches 14 bases. CDR1 and CDR2 (germline): GTSNPN, SVGIG (reference sequence). The CDR3 is 16 residues long. V lost 3 bases and J lost 4; bases outside the gene matches: 6. CDR3 in amino acids: CAWSRTSGGWADTQYF. CDR3 bases: TGTGCCTGGAGCCGGACTAGCGGGGGGTGGGCAGATACGCAGTATTTT.

The J gene is TRBJ2-1, the V gene TRBV10-1; D possibly corresponds to TRBD2 (6 bases). Germline lookup yields CDR1 WNHNN and CDR2 SYGVQD (reference sequence). V was clipped by 0 bases and J by 5 bases, with 11 bases between them. The CDR3 contains 15 residues. CDR3 in amino acids: CASSESAAGNNEQFF. The CDR3 region has the DNA TGCGCCAGCAGTGAGTCCGCCGCGGGGAACAATGAGCAGTTCTTC.

The genes are TRBV25-1 and TRBJ1-5; D gene ambiguous. Deletions cut 4 bases from V and 7 bases from J, with 11 bases between. This CDR3 spans 13 amino acids. Germline V gives CDR1 MGHDK, CDR2 SYGVNS. The CDR3 protein is CASSGGFQQPQHF. The CDR3 DNA is TGTGCCAGCAGTGGAGGTTTCCAACAGCCCCAGCATTTT.

The rearrangement joins TRBV19 to TRBJ2-7, with 10 bases fitting TRBD1. CDR3 size: 15 residues. V trimming: 5 bases; J trimming: 5 bases; junction bases outside the gene matches: 9. Germline assignment: CDR1 LNHDA and CDR2 SQIVND (reference sequence). The DNA for the CDR3 is TGTGCCAGTAGTGTTCGGACAGGGGGTATCGACGAGCAGTACTTC. Its protein product is CASSVRTGGIDEQYF.

This CDR3 reads CASRPSGISGNTIYF. DNA for the CDR3: TGTGCCAGCAGGCCTTCGGGTATCTCTGGAAACACCATATATTTT. This chain links TRBV2 with TRBJ1-3, with unresolved D. This CDR3 has 15 residues. CDR1 is SNHLY and CDR2 is FYNNEI in the germline V gene. The ends were cut back, 6 bases at V and 0 bases at J, with 12 bases in the middle.

This sequence joins TRBV10-3 and TRBJ2-1; D is possibly TRBD2 (6 bases). V was trimmed by 8 bases and J by 3 bases, leaving 23 bases between them. From germline, CDR1 is ENHRY and CDR2 SYGVKD. This CDR3 is built from 17 residues. The CDR3, as DNA: TGTGCCATCTCGAGCCCCTTAAGGGGAGGAGACTACAATGAGCAGTTCTTC. This sequence encodes CAISSPLRGGDYNEQFF.

The chain couples TRBV11-2 to TRBJ1-1; 7 bases fit TRBD1. Germline CDR1 SGHAT, CDR2 FQNNGV. This CDR3 region has 13 residues. Trimming cost V 5 bases and J 11 bases; bases outside gene matches: 11. For the CDR3, the DNA is TGTGCCAGCAGCCTACGGCGAGACAGGGATGCTTTCTTT. Its protein is CASSLRRDRDAFF.

The chain combines TRBV5-4 with TRBJ1-6; 9 bases are a match to TRBD1. The germline gives CDR1 SGHNT, CDR2 YYREEE (reference sequence). The CDR3 length is 15 residues. Trimming cost V 5 bases and J 7 bases; bases outside gene matches: 7. CDR3 loop: CASRGGQGGNSPLHF. CDR3 nucleotides: TGTGCCAGCAGGGGGGGACAGGGAGGGAATTCACCCCTCCACTTT.

The genes are TRBV7-6 and TRBJ1-2, with D uncertain. With 1 base removed from V and 3 bases from J, the gap between germline ends came to 15 bases. The CDR3 consists of 16 residues. Looked up from germline, CDR1 is SGHVS and CDR2 is FNYEAQ. The chain's CDR3 is CASSLGPPGGDYGYTF. The CDR3 region has the DNA TGTGCCAGCAGCTTAGGTCCTCCCGGCGGGGACTATGGCTACACCTTC.

The chain uses TRBV19 and TRBJ2-2; no clear D gene. V lost 4 bases and J lost 5, with 14 bases in between. CDR3 length: 15 amino acids. CDR1 and CDR2 from the germline V gene are LNHDA and SQIVND (reference sequence). This CDR3 is CASSNFPRRTGELFF. The CDR3, as DNA: TGTGCCAGTAGTAACTTCCCCCGCCGGACCGGGGAGCTGTTTTTT.

As DNA, the CDR3 is TGTGCCAGCAGTGTGGGACTAGCGGGAATTCGGCCGTACAATGAGCAGTTCTTC. Translated, it gives CASSVGLAGIRPYNEQFF. The chain couples TRBV27 to TRBJ2-1; TRBD2 matches at 13 bases. The V and J ends lost 5 bases and 4 bases, in that order; junction bases with no gene match: 11. The V gene's germline CDR1 is MNHEY and CDR2 SMNVEV (reference sequence). The CDR3 runs to 18 residues.

The chain employs TRBV6-1 and TRBJ2-3, with 9 nucleotides matching TRBD1. V lost 4 bases to trimming and J lost 4 bases; unmatched junction nucleotides: 6. Germline V gene lookup returns CDR1 MNHNS and CDR2 SASEGT. The CDR3 runs 15 residues. For the CDR3, the DNA is TGTGCCAGCAGTGCCGGGACAGGGAATGCAGATACGCAGTATTTT. Protein product: CASSAGTGNADTQYF.

The CDR3 sequence is CASSPGLAKHIQYF. CDR3 bases: TGTGCCAGCAGCCCGGGACTAGCGAAGCACATTCAGTACTTC. The V gene is TRBV2, the J gene TRBJ2-4; 10 bases match TRBD2. CDR1 and CDR2 from the germline V gene are SNHLY and FYNNEI. CDR3 length: 14 residues. J was trimmed by 8 bases and V by 6 bases; bases with no gene match: 7.

The CDR3 loop is CASSQVWRDQETQYF. In DNA form, the CDR3 reads TGCGCCAGCAGCCAAGTATGGCGGGACCAAGAGACCCAGTACTTC. The gene calls are TRBV4-1 and TRBJ2-5, with a weak D call TRBD2 (5 bases). This CDR3 spans 15 amino acids. Trimming stripped 1 base from V and 0 bases from J, with 9 bases between. Germline V lookup: CDR1 MGHRA, CDR2 YSYEKL.

The gene calls are TRBV30 and TRBJ1-4; 7 bases are a match to TRBD1. Germline V gene sequence: CDR1 GTSNPN, CDR2 SVGIG (reference sequence). Trimming cost V 4 bases and J 7 bases; bases outside gene matches: 12. The CDR3 is 15 residues long. The CDR3 spells CAWTPGTVVCEKLFF. For the CDR3, the DNA is TGTGCCTGGACCCCCGGGACAGTAGTATGTGAAAAACTGTTTTTT. The full variable domain, with the rest looked up from reference TRBV30 and TRBJ1-4, is SQTIHQWPATLVQPVGSPLSLECTVEGTSNPNLYWYRQAAGRGLQLLFYSVGIGQISSEVPQNLSASRPQDRQFILSSKKLLLSDSGFYLCAWTPGTVVCEKLFFGSGTQLSVL.

The rearrangement joins TRBV6-5 to TRBJ1-5; possibly TRBD1 for D (6 bases). The CDR3 is 14 amino acids. Trimming removed 5 bases at V and 7 bases at J, with 15 bases between. The V gene's germline CDR1 is MNHEY and CDR2 SVGAGI. CDR3 amino acids: CASSPPGAWQPQHF. The CDR3 bases are TGTGCCAGCAGTCCCCCAGGGGCTTGGCAGCCCCAGCATTTT.

Details on this clone: This CDR3 fails to terminate in the conserved phenylalanine or tryptophan, so it likely reflects a read error. The DNA is left out, because the CDR3 cannot be placed on it with certainty; the CDR3 is given as TCRdb lists it. The rearrangement links TRBV7-6 to TRBJ1-4. The germline gives CDR1 SGHVS, CDR2 FNYEAQ. The CDR3 totals 12 residues, both ends included. The CDR3 spells CASSHCTRAPRR.

CDR3 loop: CASSPRVDRRKETQYF. The CDR3 DNA follows: TGTGCCAGCTCACCAAGAGTGGACAGGCGGAAAGAGACCCAGTACTTC. The genes are TRBV18 and TRBJ2-5; TRBD1 aligns across 7 bases. Per the germline V gene, CDR1 is KGHSH and CDR2 is LQKENI. V was pared by 2 bases and J by 3 bases, with 9 bases of the junction left unmatched. The CDR3 totals 16 residues.